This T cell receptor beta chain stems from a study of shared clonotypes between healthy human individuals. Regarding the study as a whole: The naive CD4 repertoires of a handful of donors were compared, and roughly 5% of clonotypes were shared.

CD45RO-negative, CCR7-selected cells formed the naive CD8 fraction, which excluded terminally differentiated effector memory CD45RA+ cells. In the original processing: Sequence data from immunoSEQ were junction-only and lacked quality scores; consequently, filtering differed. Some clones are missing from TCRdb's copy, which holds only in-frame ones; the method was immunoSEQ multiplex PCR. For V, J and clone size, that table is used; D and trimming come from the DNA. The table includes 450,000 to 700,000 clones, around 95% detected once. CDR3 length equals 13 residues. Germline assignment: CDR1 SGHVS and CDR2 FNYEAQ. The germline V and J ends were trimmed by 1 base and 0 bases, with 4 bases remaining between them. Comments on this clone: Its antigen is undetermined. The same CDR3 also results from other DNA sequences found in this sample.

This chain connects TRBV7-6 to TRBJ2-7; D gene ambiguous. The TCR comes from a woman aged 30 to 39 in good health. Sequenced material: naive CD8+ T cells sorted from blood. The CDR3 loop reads CASSLGPSYEQYF. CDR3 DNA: TGTGCCAGCAGCTTAGGTCCCTCCTACGAGCAGTACTTC.